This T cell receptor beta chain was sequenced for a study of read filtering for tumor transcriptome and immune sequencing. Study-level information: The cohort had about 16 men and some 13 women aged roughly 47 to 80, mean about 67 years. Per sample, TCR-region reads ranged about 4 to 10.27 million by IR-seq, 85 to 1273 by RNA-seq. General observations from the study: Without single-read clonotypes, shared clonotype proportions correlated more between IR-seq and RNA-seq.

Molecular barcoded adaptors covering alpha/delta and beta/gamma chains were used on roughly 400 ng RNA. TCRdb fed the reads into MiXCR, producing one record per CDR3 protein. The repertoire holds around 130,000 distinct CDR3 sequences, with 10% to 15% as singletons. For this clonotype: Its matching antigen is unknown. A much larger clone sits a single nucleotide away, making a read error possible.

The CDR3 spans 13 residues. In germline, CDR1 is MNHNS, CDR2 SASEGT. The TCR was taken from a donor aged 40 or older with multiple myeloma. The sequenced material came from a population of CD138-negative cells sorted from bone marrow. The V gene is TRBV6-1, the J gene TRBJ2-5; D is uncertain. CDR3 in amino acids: CASSAVRQETQHF. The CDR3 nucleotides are TGTGCCAGCAGTGCGGTTAGACAAGAGACCCAGCACTTC.